This T cell receptor beta chain was documented in a study of siplizumab effects on memory and regulatory T cells. The table came from immunoSEQ multiplex PCR; TCRdb's copy has only in-frame clones and leaves some out. This sample has some 97,000 clones, with roughly nine tenths found just once. Study observations and caveats: Naive T cells appeared more diverse than memory cells and seemed to be major alloresponse contributors.

The CDR3 spans 12 residues. Germline CDR1 and CDR2: MGHDK and SYGVNS. Trimming took off 5 bases at V and 5 bases at J, with 7 bases between the two ends. About this clone: Its antigen is unknown.

The receptor was isolated from a human donor in good health. The J gene is TRBJ2-1, the V gene TRBV25-1; D is unclear. The sequenced material came from Tregs sorted from blood. CDR3 DNA: TGTGCCAGCAGTTCCAGGAACAATGAGCAGTTCTTC. This gives the protein CASSSRNNEQFF.